The clone carrying this TCR beta chain was counted many times. Its antigen remains unknown. These data come from a study of blood T cells in healthy people across ages. Findings of the study overall: Age brought a roughly linear fall in TCR beta diversity measured per million T cells.

A second roughly 6 to 11 cycle PCR used barcoded and J-beta primers. TCRdb analysed the 5' RACE reads with MiXCR anew, one entry per CDR3 protein. The sample lists about 810,000 distinct CDR3 sequences; 35% to 40% were seen once. The germline V gene encodes CDR1 SQVTM and CDR2 ANQGSEA. This CDR3 region has 14 residues. V was shortened by 3 bases and J by 0 bases, with 9 bases between the two germline ends. The specimen was blood. The sequence was obtained from a young man in good health. V usage is TRBV29-1 and J usage is TRBJ2-1, with D tentatively TRBD1 (6 bases). Here the CDR3 reads CSVDGGRSYNEQFF. In nucleotides, the CDR3 is TGCAGCGTTGATGGGGGCCGCTCCTACAATGAGCAGTTCTTC.